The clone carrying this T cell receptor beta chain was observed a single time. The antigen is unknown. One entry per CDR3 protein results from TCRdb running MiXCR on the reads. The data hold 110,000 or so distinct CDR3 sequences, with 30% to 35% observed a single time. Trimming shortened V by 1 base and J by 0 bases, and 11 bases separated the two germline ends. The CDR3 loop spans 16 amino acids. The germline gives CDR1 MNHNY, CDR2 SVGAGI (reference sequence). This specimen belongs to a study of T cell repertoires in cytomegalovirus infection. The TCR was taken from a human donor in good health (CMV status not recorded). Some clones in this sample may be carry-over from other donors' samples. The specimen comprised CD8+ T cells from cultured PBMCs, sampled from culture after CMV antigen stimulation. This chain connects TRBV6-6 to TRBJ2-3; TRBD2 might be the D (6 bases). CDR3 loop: CASSYYGGSSTDTQYF. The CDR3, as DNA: TGTGCCAGCAGTTACTACGGGGGATCTAGCACAGATACGCAGTATTTT.